Shown below are 11 T cell receptor beta chains from a single sample sequenced in a study of CD8 T cells in Susac syndrome. The authors reverse transcribed about 0.45 to 1 ug RNA with random hexamers. TCRdb fed the immunoSEQ multiplex PCR reads into MiXCR, producing one record per CDR3 protein. The table includes over 100,000 distinct CDR3 sequences, 80% to 95% detected once. Sequencing was carried out using CD4+ T cells from PBMCs. The source is a human donor in good health.

J is TRBJ1-4 and V is TRBV3-1; maybe TRBD1 (5 bases). Deletions cut 4 bases from V and 7 bases from J, with 16 bases between. The CDR3 is made up of 15 amino acids. CDR1 is LGHDT and CDR2 is YNNKEL in the germline V gene (reference sequence). CDR3 region: CASSPAQGVGEKLFF. For the CDR3, the DNA is TGTGCCAGCAGCCCGGCCCAGGGTGTGGGTGAAAAACTGTTTTTT.

V usage is TRBV30 and J usage is TRBJ2-7; possible D gene TRBD2, 6 bases. Trimming took 0 bases from V and 0 from J, leaving 15 bases between them. CDR1 is GTSNPN, CDR2 SVGIG, per germline (reference sequence). The CDR3 covers 16 residues. The CDR3 loop reads CAWSVLAGRSSYEQYF. CDR3 coding DNA: TGTGCCTGGAGTGTACTCGCGGGACGGAGCTCCTACGAGCAGTACTTC.

The V call is TRBV4-1, the J call TRBJ2-1; D gene ambiguous. Per the germline V gene, CDR1 is MGHRA and CDR2 is YSYEKL. Trimming shortened V by 1 base and J by 9 bases, and 13 bases separated the two germline ends. The CDR3 totals 14 residues. The CDR3 here is CASSQVTPSSEQFF. CDR3 DNA sequence: TGCGCCAGCAGCCAAGTAACCCCGTCAAGTGAGCAGTTCTTC.

The chain combines TRBV7-2 with TRBJ2-7; 8 bases line up with TRBD2. CDR3 length: 14 residues. Germline CDR1 is SGHTA and CDR2 is FQGNSA. Trimming at V came to 4 bases and at J to 0 bases, leaving 2 bases not matched to a gene. CDR3 sequence (DNA): TGTGCCAGCAGCTCCGCGGGGGGCTCCTACGAGCAGTACTTC. Translation: CASSSAGGSYEQYF.

Regarding this clonotype: The junction differs from germline at one of its ends, possibly a read error. The chain couples TRBV29-1 to TRBJ2-1; the D gene is possibly TRBD2 (6 bases). CDR1 and CDR2 from the germline V gene are SQVTM and ANQGSEA. This CDR3 contains 14 residues. The CDR3 reads CSSRIGGINNERFF. In DNA form, the CDR3 reads TGCAGCTCTAGAATTGGGGGGATCAACAATGAGCGGTTCTTC.

The chain recombines TRBV6-1 with TRBJ1-6; D is unresolved. V was cut by 6 bases and J by 0 bases, with 15 bases left in between. The V gene's germline CDR1 is MNHNS and CDR2 SASEGT. CDR3 length: 17 residues. DNA for the CDR3: TGTGCCAGCAGAAAAGGCCCGGCGAGCTCCTATAATTCACCCCTCCACTTT. Translating gives CASRKGPASSYNSPLHF.

The V gene is TRBV11-2, the J gene TRBJ2-5; the D is unclear. Germline V lookup: CDR1 SGHAT, CDR2 FQNNGV. With 2 bases removed from V and 2 bases from J, the gap between germline ends came to 0 bases. The CDR3 totals 11 residues. CDR3 protein: CASSLQETQYF. The CDR3 nucleotides are TGTGCCAGCAGCTTACAAGAGACCCAGTACTTC.

The chain is built from TRBV2 and TRBJ2-2, with a weak D call TRBD2 (5 bases). The CDR3 is 18 amino acids. The ends were cut back, 2 bases at V and 1 base at J, with 17 bases in the middle. CDR1 and CDR2 (germline): SNHLY, FYNNEI. The DNA for the CDR3 is TGTGCCAGCAGTGAATGGCGGAGGTCTACGGGGAACACCGGGGAGCTGTTTTTT. Protein: CASSEWRRSTGNTGELFF.

This clonotype was found once. This sequence joins TRBV20-1 and TRBJ2-2; D is possibly TRBD2 (6 bases). Trimming pared 2 bases from V and 5 bases from J, leaving 12 bases between. The V gene's germline CDR1 is DFQATT and CDR2 SNEGSKA (reference sequence). CDR3 length: 14 residues. CDR3 protein: CSARYVGRTGELFF. The CDR3 DNA reads as TGCAGTGCTAGATATGTGGGGAGGACCGGGGAGCTGTTTTTT.

CDR3 nucleotide sequence: TGCAGTGCTAGAGGAGACAGGGGATGGGGTAGGGGGCAGTACTTC. Translation: CSARGDRGWGRGQYF. The chain recombines TRBV20-1 with TRBJ2-7; TRBD1 matches 8 bases. This CDR3 is 15 amino acids long. V lost 1 base and J lost 9; bases outside the gene matches: 14. Germline CDR1 DFQATT, CDR2 SNEGSKA (reference sequence).

This clonotype came up once. This chain links TRBV12-3 or TRBV12-4 with TRBJ2-3; 8 nucleotides line up with TRBD2. The CDR3 has 17 residues. Trimming at V came to 3 bases and at J to 2 bases, leaving 10 bases not matched to a gene. The CDR3 spells CASSLASGGLYTDTQYF. CDR3 bases: TGTGCCAGCAGTTTGGCAAGCGGGGGCCTCTACACAGATACGCAGTATTTT.